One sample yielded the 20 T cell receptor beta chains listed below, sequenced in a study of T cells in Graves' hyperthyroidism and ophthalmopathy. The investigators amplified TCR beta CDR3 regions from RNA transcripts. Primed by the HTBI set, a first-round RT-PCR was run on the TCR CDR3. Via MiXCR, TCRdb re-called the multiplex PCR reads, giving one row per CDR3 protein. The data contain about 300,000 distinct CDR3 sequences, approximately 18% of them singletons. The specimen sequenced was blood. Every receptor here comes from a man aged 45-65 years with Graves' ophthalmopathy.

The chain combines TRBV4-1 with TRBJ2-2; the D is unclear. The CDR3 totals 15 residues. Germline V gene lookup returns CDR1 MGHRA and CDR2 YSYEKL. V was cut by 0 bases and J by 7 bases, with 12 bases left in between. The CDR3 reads CASSQDGLRNGELFF. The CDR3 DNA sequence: TGCGCCAGCAGCCAAGACGGATTGAGGAACGGGGAGCTGTTTTTT.

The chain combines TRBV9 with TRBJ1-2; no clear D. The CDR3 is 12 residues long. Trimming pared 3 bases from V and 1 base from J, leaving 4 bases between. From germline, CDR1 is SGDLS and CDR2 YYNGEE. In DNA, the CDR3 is TGTGCCAGCAGCGGAGATAACTATGGCTACACCTTC. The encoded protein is CASSGDNYGYTF.

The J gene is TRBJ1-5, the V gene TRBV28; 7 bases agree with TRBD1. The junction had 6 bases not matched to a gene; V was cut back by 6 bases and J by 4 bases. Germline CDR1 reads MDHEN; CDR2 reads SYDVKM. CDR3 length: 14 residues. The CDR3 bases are TGTGCCAGCAGCGCGGACAGGCCGAATCAGCCCCAGCATTTT. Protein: CASSADRPNQPQHF.

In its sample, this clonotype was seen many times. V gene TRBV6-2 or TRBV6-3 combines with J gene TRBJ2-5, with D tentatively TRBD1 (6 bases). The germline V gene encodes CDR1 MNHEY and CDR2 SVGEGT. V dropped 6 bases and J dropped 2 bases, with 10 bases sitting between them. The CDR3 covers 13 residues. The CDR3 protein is CASSNTGQETQYF. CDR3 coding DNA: TGTGCCAGCAGCAACACAGGGCAAGAGACCCAGTACTTC.

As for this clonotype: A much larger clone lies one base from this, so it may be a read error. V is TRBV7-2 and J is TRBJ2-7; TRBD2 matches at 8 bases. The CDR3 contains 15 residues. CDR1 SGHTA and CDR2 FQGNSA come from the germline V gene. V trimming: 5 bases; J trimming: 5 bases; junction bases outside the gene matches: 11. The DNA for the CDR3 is TGTGCCAGCAGCATCTCCCCCAGCGGGAGAGACGAGCAGTACTTC. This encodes CASSISPSGRDEQYF.

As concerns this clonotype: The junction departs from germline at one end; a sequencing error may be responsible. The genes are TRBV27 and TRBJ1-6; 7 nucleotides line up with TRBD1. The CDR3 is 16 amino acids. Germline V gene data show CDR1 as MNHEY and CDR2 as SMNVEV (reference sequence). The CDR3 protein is CVSTPLRDSYNSPLHF. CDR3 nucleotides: TGTGTCAGCACGCCCCTGAGGGACAGCTATAATTCACCCCTCCACTTT.

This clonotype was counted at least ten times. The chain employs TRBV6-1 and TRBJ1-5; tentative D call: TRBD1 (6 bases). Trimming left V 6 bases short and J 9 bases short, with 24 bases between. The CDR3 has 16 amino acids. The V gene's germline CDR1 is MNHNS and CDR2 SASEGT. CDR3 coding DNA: TGTGCCAGCAGCCCCTACCTCGACAGGTGGCGGGGGCCCCAGCATTTT. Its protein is CASSPYLDRWRGPQHF.

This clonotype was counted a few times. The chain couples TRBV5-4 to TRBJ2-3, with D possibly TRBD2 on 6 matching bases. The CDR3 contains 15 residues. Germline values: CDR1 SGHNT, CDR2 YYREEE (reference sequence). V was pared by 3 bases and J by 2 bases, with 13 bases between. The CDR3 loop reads CASSSSGVVTDTQYF. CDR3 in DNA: TGTGCCAGCAGCTCGTCGGGAGTTGTCACAGATACGCAGTATTTT.

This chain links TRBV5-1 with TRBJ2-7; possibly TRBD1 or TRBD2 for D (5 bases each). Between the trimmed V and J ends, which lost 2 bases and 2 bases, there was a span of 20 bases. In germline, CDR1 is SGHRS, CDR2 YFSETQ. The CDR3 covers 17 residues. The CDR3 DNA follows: TGCGCCAGCAGCTTTGGTGGGGGAAGCATGATTCCCTACGAGCAGTACTTC. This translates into CASSFGGGSMIPYEQYF.

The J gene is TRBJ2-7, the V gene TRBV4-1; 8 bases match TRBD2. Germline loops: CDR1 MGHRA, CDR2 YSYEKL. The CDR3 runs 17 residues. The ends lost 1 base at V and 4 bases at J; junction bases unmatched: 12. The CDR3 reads CASSQARVGSGMYEQYF. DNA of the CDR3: TGCGCCAGCAGCCAAGCCCGGGTGGGTAGCGGGATGTACGAGCAGTACTTC.

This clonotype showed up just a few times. The CDR3 here is CASSLRSTGGARYGYTF. In DNA, the CDR3 is TGTGCCAGCAGTTTAAGGTCGACAGGGGGCGCAAGATATGGCTACACCTTC. The chain joins TRBV28 to TRBJ1-2; 10 bases line up with TRBD1. J lost 5 bases, V lost 2 bases, and 11 bases had no gene match. This CDR3 comprises 17 residues. CDR1 is MDHEN, CDR2 SYDVKM, per germline.

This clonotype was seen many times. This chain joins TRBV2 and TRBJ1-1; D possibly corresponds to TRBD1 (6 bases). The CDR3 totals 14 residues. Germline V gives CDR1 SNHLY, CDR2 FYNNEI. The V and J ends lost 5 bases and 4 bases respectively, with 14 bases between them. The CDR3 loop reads CASSQNGGPTEAFF. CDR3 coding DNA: TGTGCCAGCAGTCAGAACGGGGGCCCCACTGAAGCTTTCTTT.

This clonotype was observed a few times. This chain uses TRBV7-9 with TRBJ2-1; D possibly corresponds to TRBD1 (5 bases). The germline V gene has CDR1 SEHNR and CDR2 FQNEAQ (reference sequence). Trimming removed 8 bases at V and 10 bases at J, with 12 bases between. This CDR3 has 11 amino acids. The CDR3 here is CASAKQVEQFF. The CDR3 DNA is TGTGCCAGCGCAAAACAGGTAGAGCAGTTCTTC.

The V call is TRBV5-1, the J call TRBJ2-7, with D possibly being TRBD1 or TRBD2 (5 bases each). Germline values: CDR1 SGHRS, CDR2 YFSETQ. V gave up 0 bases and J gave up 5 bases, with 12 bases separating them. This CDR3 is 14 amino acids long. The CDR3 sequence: CASSLAGPTNEQYF. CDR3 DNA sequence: TGCGCCAGCAGCTTGGCGGGGCCGACGAACGAGCAGTACTTC.

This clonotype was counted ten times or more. CDR3 coding DNA: TGTGCCAGCAGCAACTTAGGGAATCAGCCCCAGCATTTT. Encoded protein: CASSNLGNQPQHF. V and J are TRBV5-5 and TRBJ1-5; no definite D call. Germline values: CDR1 SGHKS, CDR2 YYEKEE (reference sequence). CDR3 length: 13 amino acids. V was cut by 4 bases and J by 4 bases, with 9 bases left in between.

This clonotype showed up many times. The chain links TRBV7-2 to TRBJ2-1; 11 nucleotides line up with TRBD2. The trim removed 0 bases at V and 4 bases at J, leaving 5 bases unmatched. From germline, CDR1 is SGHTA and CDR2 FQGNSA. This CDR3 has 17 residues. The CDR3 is CASSLAGGTSGYNEQFF. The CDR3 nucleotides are TGTGCCAGCAGCTTAGCTGGAGGGACTAGCGGTTACAATGAGCAGTTCTTC. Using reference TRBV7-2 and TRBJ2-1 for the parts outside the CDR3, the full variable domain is GAGVSQSPSNKVTEKGKDVELRCDPISGHTALYWYRQSLGQGLEFLIYFQGNSAPDKSGLPSDRFSAERTGGSVSTLTIQRTQQEDSAVYLCASSLAGGTSGYNEQFFGPGTRLTVL.

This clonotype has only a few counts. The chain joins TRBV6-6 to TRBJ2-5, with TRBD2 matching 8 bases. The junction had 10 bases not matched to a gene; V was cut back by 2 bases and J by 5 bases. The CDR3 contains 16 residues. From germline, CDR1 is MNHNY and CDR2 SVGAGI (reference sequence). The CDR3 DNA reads TGTGCCAGCAGTTACCTCCCGGGGGGGGGCAGGGAGACCCAGTACTTC. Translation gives CASSYLPGGGRETQYF.

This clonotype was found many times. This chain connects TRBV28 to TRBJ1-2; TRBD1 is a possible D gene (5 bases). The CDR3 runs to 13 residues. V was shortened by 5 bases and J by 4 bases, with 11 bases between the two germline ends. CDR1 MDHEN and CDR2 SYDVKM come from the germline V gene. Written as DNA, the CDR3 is TGTGCCAGCAGTCCCGACAGATTCTATGGCTACACCTTC. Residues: CASSPDRFYGYTF.

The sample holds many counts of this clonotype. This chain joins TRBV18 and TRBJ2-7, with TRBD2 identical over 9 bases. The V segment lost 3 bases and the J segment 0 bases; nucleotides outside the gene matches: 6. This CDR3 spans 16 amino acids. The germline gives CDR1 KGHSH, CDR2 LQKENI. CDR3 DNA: TGTGCCAGCTCACCCCTCCTAGCGGGACCCTCCTACGAGCAGTACTTC. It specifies CASSPLLAGPSYEQYF.

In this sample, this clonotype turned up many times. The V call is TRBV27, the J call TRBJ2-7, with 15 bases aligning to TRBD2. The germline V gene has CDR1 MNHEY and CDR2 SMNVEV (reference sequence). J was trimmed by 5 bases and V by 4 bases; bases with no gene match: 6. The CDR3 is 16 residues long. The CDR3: CASSSPWTSGRDEQYF. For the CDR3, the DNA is TGTGCCAGCAGTTCCCCTTGGACTAGCGGGAGGGACGAGCAGTACTTC.